This entry features one TCR beta chain sequence. This clone's antigen is unknown. It has no much larger one-base neighbor in the sample; base qualities were not kept. CDR1 and CDR2 were assigned from the germline V gene (reference sequence) as LGHDT and YNNKEL. The CDR3 starts with the cysteine, ends with the phenylalanine, and has 13 residues. Kept here is only the CDR3 DNA, which spans 39 bases and is read in frame from base 1. Cut back by 5 bases and 5 bases, the V and J ends lie 10 bases apart. The data belong to a study of blood T cell repertoires in COVID-19 (dated by TCRdb to the early 2020s). In terms of the full investigation: Collaborator samples came from the United States, Italy and Spain and covered acute and convalescent phases of COVID-19. The prospective study material was composed of cDNA or gDNA derived from T cells, B-cell-depleted T cells, or PBMCs. Subjects who had been exposed to COVID-19, were actively infected with it, or had recovered from it provided the deeply sampled blood TCRbeta repertoires that made up the dataset. A freely available public database, intended as a resource for researchers studying the immune response to SARS-CoV-2, is where the repertoires were released. The samples were drawn from the first 160 participants of the ongoing ImmuneRACE study and from 950 to 1,500 subjects provided by 6 global collaborators. A de-identified subject ID, COVID-19 status, age in years and sex were almost always included in the sample metadata. Where available, HLA class I and class II types were obtained from metadata supplied by the sample provider rather than from assay-based typing.

The full study reports these points: Clinical and demographic metadata were provided uncurated, with the amount varying by source and participant.

TCRbeta CDR3 regions were amplified from genomic DNA using the immunoSEQ Assay, a bias-controlled multiplex PCR. As for the original processing: Nucleated cell counts per sample were estimated from amplification of reference gene primers within the assay. To quantify the absolute abundance of each unique TCRbeta CDR3 rearrangement, sequence reads were collapsed and filtered. Productive Simpson clonality was computed per sample as the square root of Simpson's diversity index over productive rearrangements. TCRdb stores this immuneACCESS table with in-frame sequences only. Part of the clones is absent; in the studies checked, under half of the shortfall reflects unresolved V genes, and no reason is known for the rest. The DNA was the basis for D and trimming; V, J and clone size are from that table. Within this sample are 100,000 to 120,000 clones, with 88% of them counted one time only. The ten largest clones add up to 2% to 3% of the sample.

Collaborating institutions collected whole blood in K2EDTA tubes following their own protocols. For TCRbeta analysis, collaborators shipped samples as frozen whole blood, isolated PBMCs, or DNA extracted from either of those sample types. Sequenced: peripheral blood. This clonotype was sampled from a human donor in a cohort sampled during active COVID-19. The sequence links TRBV3-1 (or the pseudogene TRBV3-2) to TRBJ1-5, with no D gene named confidently. The CDR3 loop reads CASSDGLDQPQHF. The bases are TGTGCCAGCAGCGACGGACTTGATCAGCCCCAGCATTTT.